This TCR beta chain came from a study of response to subunit inactivated influenza vaccine. Trimming cost V 5 bases and J 0 bases, with 16 bases left between them. CDR3 length: 16 amino acids. CDR1 and CDR2 (germline): SEHNR, FQNEAQ (reference sequence). TCRdb reanalysed the RT-PCR reads using MiXCR and keeps one entry per CDR3 protein. The sample comprises approximately 530,000 distinct CDR3 sequences, 10% to 15% of which are singletons, and approximately 14% rests with the top ten. This clonotype was seen a handful of times. The J gene is TRBJ1-2, the V gene TRBV7-9; D is possibly TRBD1 (6 bases). The sequence was obtained from a man in his fifties or sixties who received an inactivated influenza vaccine. The starting material was PBMCs from blood, obtained 40 to 50 days after vaccination. This CDR3 is CASSAESYRANYGYTF. The CDR3 DNA follows: TGTGCCAGCAGCGCGGAAAGCTACAGGGCTAACTATGGCTACACCTTC.